One sample yielded the 31 T cell receptor beta chains listed below, sequenced in a study of beta chain features in type 1 diabetes. The isolated RNA, all of it, was reverse transcribed, so expressed TCRB transcripts were what got sequenced. TCRdb's copy holds only in-frame clones and misses some; the assay was immunoSEQ multiplex PCR. The sample has 900,000 or so clones; roughly 15% are singletons. Sequencing was performed on naive CD4+ T cells from blood. Receptor source: a young woman in good health.

The J gene is TRBJ1-2, the V gene TRBV4-1; 7 nucleotides align to TRBD1. The CDR3 contains 14 residues. With V trimmed by 0 bases and J by 7 bases, 5 bases remained unmatched. Germline V gene lookup returns CDR1 MGHRA and CDR2 YSYEKL. The CDR3 is CASSQELNRGGYTF. CDR3 sequence (DNA): TGCGCCAGCAGCCAAGAGTTAAACAGGGGTGGCTACACCTTC.

This chain connects TRBV7-9 to TRBJ2-4, with 8 bases fitting TRBD1. The CDR3 extends over 17 amino acids. Germline CDR1 and CDR2: SEHNR and FQNEAQ (reference sequence). V lost 5 bases to trimming and J lost 0 bases; unmatched junction nucleotides: 9. DNA for the CDR3: TGTGCCAGCAGCCTTGGGGACAGGTCACTAGCCAAAAACATTCAGTACTTC. This sequence encodes CASSLGDRSLAKNIQYF.

This clone came up a few times. The J gene is TRBJ2-7, the V gene TRBV7-2; 9 bases line up with TRBD1. Germline V CDR1 and CDR2: SGHTA, FQGNSA. V gave up 6 bases and J gave up 5 bases; unmatched junction bases: 2. This CDR3 contains 12 residues. This chain's CDR3 is CASRGTGNEQYF. In DNA, the CDR3 is TGTGCCAGCAGAGGGACAGGGAACGAGCAGTACTTC.

This clone was recorded a few times. V is TRBV5-6 and J is TRBJ1-4; 9 bases fit TRBD1. The CDR3 is 16 residues long. V was clipped by 3 bases and J by 10 bases; unmatched bases: 13. Germline CDR1 reads SGHDT; CDR2 reads YYEEEE. DNA of the CDR3: TGTGCCAGCAGCTCCGTGACGGGACAGGGAGGAGTAAAACTGTTTTTT. It is translated as CASSSVTGQGGVKLFF.

On this clone: Other nucleotide sequences from this sample produce the same CDR3. V usage is TRBV7-2 and J usage is TRBJ2-2; 8 nucleotides agree with TRBD2. CDR1 SGHTA and CDR2 FQGNSA come from the germline V gene. The trim removed 3 bases at V and 4 bases at J, leaving 4 bases unmatched. CDR3 length: 15 residues. CDR3 region: CASSLASGRTGELFF. CDR3 DNA sequence: TGTGCCAGCAGCTTGGCTAGCGGGCGCACCGGGGAGCTGTTTTTT.

This clone has more than one count but fewer than ten. CDR3 nucleotides: TGTGCCAGCAGTGATTCCGGGACTCGCCCCTCCCAGTACTTC. Translation gives CASSDSGTRPSQYF. This chain joins TRBV6-5 and TRBJ2-5, with D possibly TRBD2 on 6 matching bases. This CDR3 region has 14 residues. Germline lookup yields CDR1 MNHEY and CDR2 SVGAGI. V was trimmed by 5 bases and J by 9 bases, leaving 19 bases between them.

There are a few counts of this clone. The chain links TRBV6-1 to TRBJ1-5; D perhaps matches TRBD1 (6 bases). This CDR3 spans 13 amino acids. Germline V CDR1 and CDR2: MNHNS, SASEGT. V shed 6 bases and J shed 6 bases, with 12 bases lying between them. This CDR3 is CASSDRTFQPQHF. The CDR3 nucleotides are TGTGCCAGCAGCGACAGGACCTTTCAGCCCCAGCATTTT.

The V gene is TRBV18, the J gene TRBJ1-2, with 9 bases fitting TRBD1. The ends lost 3 bases at V and 6 bases at J; junction bases unmatched: 17. CDR1 and CDR2 from the germline V gene are KGHSH and LQKENI. The CDR3 is 18 residues long. Here the CDR3 reads CASSPQERTFGTGHGYTF. CDR3 sequence (DNA): TGTGCCAGCTCACCCCAGGAGCGGACCTTCGGGACAGGGCATGGCTACACCTTC.

This clone was counted between two and nine times. CDR3 sequence reads: CASSPAGTGGTEAFF. CDR3 sequence (DNA): TGTGCCAGCTCCCCCGCCGGGACAGGCGGGACTGAAGCTTTCTTT. The chain has TRBV18 and TRBJ1-1; 8 bases line up with TRBD1. The J segment lost 5 bases and the V segment lost 6 bases, leaving 11 bases of the junction unmatched. This CDR3 is 15 amino acids long. Germline V gene sequence: CDR1 KGHSH, CDR2 LQKENI.

This rearrangement joins TRBV29-1 to TRBJ2-7, with D perhaps being TRBD1 or TRBD2 (5 bases each). CDR3 size: 14 residues. V was trimmed by 6 bases and J by 3 bases, leaving 18 bases between them. CDR1 is SQVTM and CDR2 is ANQGSEA in the germline V gene. The CDR3 DNA follows: TGCAGCGTGCTGCTGGGGGTCCCGGGCTACGAGCAGTACTTC. Encoded protein: CSVLLGVPGYEQYF.

This clone was seen only a few times. This rearrangement joins TRBV5-6 to TRBJ1-4; 7 bases fit TRBD1. With V trimmed by 4 bases and J by 8 bases, 23 bases remained unmatched. Germline CDR1 SGHDT, CDR2 YYEEEE. The CDR3 totals 19 residues. CDR3 protein: CASSRTLGGGRRDREKLFF. Here the CDR3 DNA reads TGTGCCAGCAGCCGAACCCTTGGGGGGGGACGCCGGGACAGAGAAAAACTGTTTTTT.

This clone came up a few times. The chain carries TRBV6-6 and TRBJ1-2, with D unresolved. The length of the CDR3 is 15 residues. Germline V lookup: CDR1 MNHNY, CDR2 SVGAGI (reference sequence). Trimming left V 4 bases short and J 3 bases short, with 15 bases between. In nucleotides, the CDR3 is TGTGCCAGCAGTTCCTCATTGCCTCCGCACTATGGCTACACCTTC. Protein: CASSSSLPPHYGYTF.

This clone was observed a handful of times. The V and J genes are TRBV27 and TRBJ1-2, with no clear D. With 0 bases removed from V and 0 bases from J, the gap between germline ends came to 8 bases. CDR3 length equals 15 residues. Germline CDR1 and CDR2: MNHEY and SMNVEV (reference sequence). The CDR3 loop reads CASSLSLGSNYGYTF. The CDR3 DNA is TGTGCCAGCAGTTTATCCTTGGGATCTAACTATGGCTACACCTTC.

This clone appeared a few times. This chain uses TRBV28 with TRBJ2-5; no clear D. CDR3 size: 15 residues. The V and J ends lost 6 bases and 4 bases respectively, with 18 bases between them. Germline V lookup: CDR1 MDHEN, CDR2 SYDVKM. CDR3 protein: CASSPSLSSGETQYF. Here the CDR3 DNA reads TGTGCCAGCAGCCCGAGCCTGTCGTCGGGAGAGACCCAGTACTTC.

The V and J genes are TRBV7-2 and TRBJ2-5, with TRBD2 as a possible D gene (6 bases). The J call could be wrong; TRBJ2-7 is a better fit for the DNA end. The V gene's germline CDR1 is SGHTA and CDR2 FQGNSA. The CDR3 covers 15 residues. The CDR3 spells CASSYRLDVGYEQYF. For the CDR3, the DNA is TGTGCCAGCAGCTACCGACTAGATGTTGGCTACGAGCAGTACTTC.

In its sample, this clone was seen a few times. This chain uses TRBV4-1 with TRBJ1-2, with D possibly being TRBD1 (5 bases). CDR3 length: 15 amino acids. In germline, CDR1 is MGHRA, CDR2 YSYEKL. The germline V and J ends were trimmed by 1 base and 5 bases, with 14 bases remaining between them. CDR3 amino acids: CASSQGTGGPYGYTF. In DNA, the CDR3 is TGCGCCAGCAGCCAAGGAACCGGGGGACCTTATGGCTACACCTTC.

The genes are TRBV18 and TRBJ2-6; 8 bases agree with TRBD2. V trimming: 3 bases; J trimming: 0 bases; junction bases outside the gene matches: 7. This CDR3 is 18 amino acids long. Germline values: CDR1 KGHSH, CDR2 LQKENI. Written as DNA, the CDR3 is TGTGCCAGCTCACCCTTAGCGGGAATCAGCTCTGGGGCCAACGTCCTGACTTTC. It specifies CASSPLAGISSGANVLTF.

The chain uses TRBV28 and TRBJ1-1; tentatively, D is TRBD1 (6 bases). Germline V gene data show CDR1 as MDHEN and CDR2 as SYDVKM. V was cut by 8 bases and J by 5 bases, with 12 bases left in between. This CDR3 spans 12 amino acids. CDR3 coding DNA: TGTGCCAGCGGTTCAGGGGCTACTGAAGCTTTCTTT. Its protein is CASGSGATEAFF.

This clone was picked up a small number of times. The chain recombines TRBV2 with TRBJ2-1; the D gene is possibly TRBD2 (6 bases). CDR3 size: 15 residues. Germline-derived CDR1 and CDR2 are SNHLY and FYNNEI. V was pared by 4 bases and J by 4 bases, with 14 bases between. The CDR3 region is CASSGGGGSYNEQFF. The CDR3 DNA reads TGTGCCAGCAGTGGGGGCGGAGGGTCGTACAATGAGCAGTTCTTC. The full variable domain, with the rest looked up from reference TRBV2 and TRBJ2-1, is EPEVTQTPSHQVTQMGQEVILRCVPISNHLYFYWYRQILGQKVEFLVSFYNNEISEKSEIFDDQFSVERPDGSNFTLKIRSTKLEDSAMYFCASSGGGGSYNEQFFGPGTRLTVL.

The chain joins TRBV4-3 to TRBJ2-7; the D is unclear. In germline, CDR1 is LGHNA, CDR2 YSLEER. Trimming took 0 bases from V and 6 from J, leaving 15 bases between them. This CDR3 region has 15 residues. CDR3 in amino acids: CASSQDPHSASEQYF. CDR3 DNA sequence: TGCGCCAGCAGCCAAGATCCCCACAGTGCCTCCGAGCAGTACTTC.

A few counts support this clone. The chain employs TRBV11-2 and TRBJ1-2; 7 bases map to TRBD1. Germline trimming cut 2 bases from V and 2 bases from J; bases unmatched to any gene: 5. CDR1 and CDR2 from the germline V gene are SGHAT and FQNNGV. The CDR3 extends over 15 amino acids. The CDR3 DNA is TGTGCCAGCAGCTTAAGACAGGGAGTGAACTATGGCTACACCTTC. This codes for CASSLRQGVNYGYTF.

This rearrangement joins TRBV7-2 to TRBJ2-6; D not certain. Germline loops: CDR1 SGHTA, CDR2 FQGNSA. This CDR3 has 16 amino acids. Trimming stripped 1 base from V and 0 bases from J, with 7 bases between. Here the CDR3 reads CASSLDTHSGANVLTF. CDR3 DNA sequence: TGTGCCAGCAGCTTAGACACCCACTCTGGGGCCAACGTCCTGACTTTC.

This chain uses TRBV29-1 with TRBJ2-1; TRBD2 matches 14 bases. CDR1 and CDR2 from the germline V gene are SQVTM and ANQGSEA. This CDR3 has 15 amino acids. J was trimmed by 7 bases and V by 2 bases; bases with no gene match: 4. The CDR3 region has the DNA TGCAGCGTTGAACCCGGGACTAGCGGGGGAAATGAGCAGTTCTTC. Its protein product is CSVEPGTSGGNEQFF.

This chain links TRBV25-1 with TRBJ2-5; D not resolved. CDR3 size: 13 residues. Germline CDR1 reads MGHDK; CDR2 reads SYGVNS. V lost 4 bases and J lost 0, with 6 bases in between. The CDR3, as DNA: TGTGCCAGCAGTGGTGGGTACCAAGAGACCCAGTACTTC. Amino acids: CASSGGYQETQYF.

This clone has just a few counts. The chain links TRBV13 to TRBJ2-3; the D is unclear. This CDR3 comprises 16 residues. Trimming cost V 5 bases and J 5 bases, with 20 bases left between them. The germline V gene encodes CDR1 PRHDT and CDR2 FYEKMQ (reference sequence). The CDR3 sequence: CASSNKNRLRGDTQYF. CDR3 nucleotides: TGTGCCAGCAGCAATAAAAACCGGCTCCGCGGAGATACGCAGTATTTT. Supplemented by reference TRBV13 and TRBJ2-3, the full variable domain reads AAGVIQSPRHLIKEKRETATLKCYPIPRHDTVYWYQQGPGQDPQFLISFYEKMQSDKGSIPDRFSAQQFSDYHSELNMSSLELGDSALYFCASSNKNRLRGDTQYFGPGTRLTVL.

CDR3 sequence reads: CASSHFASSYEQYF. In DNA, the CDR3 is TGTGCCAGCAGCCATTTCGCCAGCTCCTACGAGCAGTACTTC. V gene TRBV4-2 combines with J gene TRBJ2-7; D not resolved. V was cut by 3 bases and J by 0 bases, with 9 bases left in between. Germline CDR1 reads LGHNA; CDR2 reads YNFKEQ. The CDR3 loop spans 14 amino acids.

There are a few counts of this clone. J is TRBJ1-1 and V is TRBV18; D is perhaps TRBD1 (5 bases). The CDR3 totals 15 residues. The ends were cut back, 4 bases at V and 3 bases at J, with 15 bases in the middle. Germline-derived CDR1 and CDR2 are KGHSH and LQKENI. In DNA, the CDR3 is TGTGCCAGCTCACTTCACGGGACGGCCGACACTGAAGCTTTCTTT. It is translated as CASSLHGTADTEAFF.

This clone was detected only a few times. V usage is TRBV19 and J usage is TRBJ2-5, with D uncertain. Trimming stripped 8 bases from V and 3 bases from J, with 13 bases between. In germline, CDR1 is LNHDA, CDR2 SQIVND (reference sequence). The CDR3 loop spans 13 amino acids. The chain's CDR3 is CASLLLRKETQYF. The CDR3 nucleotides read TGTGCCAGTCTCCTCCTCAGAAAAGAGACCCAGTACTTC.

This clone was seen only a few times. The sample carries other DNA sequences with the same CDR3. This chain joins TRBV5-1 and TRBJ2-1, with D perhaps TRBD2 (6 bases). CDR1 and CDR2 (germline): SGHRS, YFSETQ. V dropped 0 bases and J dropped 6 bases, with 10 bases sitting between them. There are 14 residues in the CDR3. The CDR3 is CASSLAGGPNEQFF. CDR3 nucleotides: TGCGCCAGCAGCTTGGCCGGAGGGCCCAATGAGCAGTTCTTC.

This clone has only a few counts. Other DNA sequences in the sample encode the same CDR3. This sequence joins TRBV28 and TRBJ2-7; possibly TRBD1 or TRBD2 for D (5 bases each). The CDR3 loop spans 14 amino acids. The ends were cut back, 3 bases at V and 4 bases at J, with 13 bases in the middle. Germline lookup yields CDR1 MDHEN and CDR2 SYDVKM. CDR3 region: CASSLGTGAYEQYF. The CDR3 DNA sequence: TGTGCCAGCAGTTTGGGGACCGGAGCGTACGAGCAGTACTTC.

As for this clone: An end of the junction does not agree with germline; a read error may underlie this. The CDR3 DNA is TGTGCCAGCATACCCACGGGACAGAAAAGGAACTATCGCTACACCTTC. Its translation: CASIPTGQKRNYRYTF. This chain connects TRBV28 to TRBJ1-2, with 7 bases that match TRBD1. Germline V gives CDR1 MDHEN, CDR2 SYDVKM. This CDR3 contains 16 residues.